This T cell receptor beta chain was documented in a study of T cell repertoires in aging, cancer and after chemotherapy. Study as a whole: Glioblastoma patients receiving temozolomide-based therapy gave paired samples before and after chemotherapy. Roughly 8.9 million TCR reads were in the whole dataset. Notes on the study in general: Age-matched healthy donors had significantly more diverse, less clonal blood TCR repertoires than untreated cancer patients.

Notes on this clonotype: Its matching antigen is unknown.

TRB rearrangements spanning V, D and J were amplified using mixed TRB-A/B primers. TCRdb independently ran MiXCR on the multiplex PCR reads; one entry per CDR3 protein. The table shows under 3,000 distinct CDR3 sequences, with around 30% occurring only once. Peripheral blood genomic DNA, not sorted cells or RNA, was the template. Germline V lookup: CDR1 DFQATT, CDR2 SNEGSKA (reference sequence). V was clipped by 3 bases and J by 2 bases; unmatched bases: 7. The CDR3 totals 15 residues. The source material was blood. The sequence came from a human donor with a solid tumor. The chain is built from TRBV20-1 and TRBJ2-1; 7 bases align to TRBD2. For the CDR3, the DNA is TGCAGTGCTAGTTCGAGCGGGGCAACCTACAATGAGCAGTTCTTC. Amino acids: CSASSSGATYNEQFF.